This T cell receptor (beta chain) appears in the sequencing data of a study of PD-1 blockade in classical Hodgkin lymphoma. At the level of the study: The nivolumab dose that patients received was 3 mg/kg, given intravenously every 2 weeks.

The CDR3 spans 14 residues. The V end lost 3 bases, the J end lost 3 bases, and 10 bases lay between the germline ends. CDR1 is SGHTA and CDR2 is FQGTGA in the germline V gene. A remark on this clone: Its antigen remains unidentified.

Repertoires were generated with immunoSEQ multiplex PCR, while TCRdb's copy carries only in-frame clones and drops some. The repertoire holds tens of thousands of clones, with 78% as singletons. Points from the study as a whole: Whereas CD4+ TCR diversity had risen significantly by C4D1, CD8+ TCR diversity had not.

Time point given: cycle 4 day 1 (C4D1), after 6 weeks of nivolumab. Every one of the patients relapsed after autologous stem cell transplantation (brentuximab vedotin exposure was variable). The receptor's source is a human donor with classical Hodgkin lymphoma. The material was peripheral blood mononuclear cells (PBMCs), obtained before the fourth cycle of nivolumab. V gene TRBV7-3 combines with J gene TRBJ2-3; D gene unclear. The CDR3 region has the DNA TGTGCCAGCAGCTTGGGCAGCCTGACAGATACGCAGTATTTT. This gives the protein CASSLGSLTDTQYF.